What follows are 30 T cell receptor beta chains derived from one specimen sequenced in a study of cytomegalovirus exposure and HLA in healthy donors. The PCR had 60 Vbeta and 13 Jbeta primers. TCRdb's table, derived via immunoSEQ multiplex PCR, lists solely in-frame clones and lacks some. Here the sample table reports about 64,000 clones. The sample was PBMCs. The receptor source for this set is a woman under 30 in good health and CMV-seronegative.

The genes are TRBV14 and TRBJ2-3, with a possible D match to TRBD1 (5 bases). The CDR3 extends over 17 amino acids. Germline values: CDR1 SGHDN, CDR2 FVKESK. V shed 4 bases and J shed 0 bases, with 17 bases lying between them. This CDR3 reads CASSPLNGHTSTDTQYF. The CDR3 DNA is TGTGCCAGCAGCCCCCTCAATGGACACACTAGCACAGATACGCAGTATTTT.

The chain couples TRBV10-1 to TRBJ1-1; D remains ambiguous. V was shortened by 5 bases and J by 7 bases, with 14 bases between the two germline ends. The CDR3 extends over 13 amino acids. The germline CDR1 and CDR2 sequences are WNHNN and SYGVQD (reference sequence). The CDR3: CASSLSGSDEAFF. Written as DNA, the CDR3 is TGCGCCAGCAGTTTATCGGGGAGTGATGAAGCTTTCTTT.

The chain joins TRBV27 to TRBJ2-5; 7 bases are shared with TRBD2. The J call could be wrong; TRBJ2-7 is a better fit for the DNA end. CDR1 is MNHEY and CDR2 is SMNVEV in the germline V gene (reference sequence). CDR3 length: 14 residues. The CDR3 sequence is CASSLRRGVYEQYF. In DNA form, the CDR3 reads TGTGCCAGCAGTTTACGACGGGGGGTCTACGAGCAGTACTTC.

This rearrangement joins TRBV27 to TRBJ1-2, with 7 bases that match TRBD1. The CDR3 length is 12 residues. Germline V gives CDR1 MNHEY, CDR2 SMNVEV (reference sequence). V lost 6 bases and J lost 2; bases outside the gene matches: 0. CDR3 amino acids: CASRGQNYGYTF. CDR3 nucleotide sequence: TGTGCCAGCAGGGGACAGAACTATGGCTACACCTTC.

The V call is TRBV9, the J call TRBJ2-1; D might be TRBD2 (7 bases). This CDR3 has 14 residues. The germline gives CDR1 SGDLS, CDR2 YYNGEE. Deletions cut 5 bases from V and 5 bases from J, with 14 bases between. The CDR3 DNA reads as TGTGCCAGCAGTGACGGGGGGCTGGACAATGAGCAGTTCTTC. Its translation is CASSDGGLDNEQFF.

The chain joins TRBV30 to TRBJ1-5; the D is unclear. The CDR3 is 14 residues long. Germline-derived CDR1 and CDR2 are GTSNPN and SVGIG (reference sequence). V was cut by 0 bases and J by 5 bases, with 11 bases left in between. CDR3: CAWSVLQADQPQHF. The CDR3 DNA reads as TGTGCCTGGAGTGTACTGCAGGCCGATCAGCCCCAGCATTTT.

This chain uses TRBV4-1 with TRBJ1-2; 7 positions agree with TRBD1. J was trimmed by 4 bases and V by 2 bases; bases with no gene match: 4. Germline values: CDR1 MGHRA, CDR2 YSYEKL. The CDR3 covers 14 residues. CDR3 loop: CASSQLQGSYGYTF. Here the CDR3 DNA reads TGCGCCAGCAGCCAACTACAGGGGAGCTATGGCTACACCTTC.

The V and J genes are TRBV18 and TRBJ2-1, with 10 bases fitting TRBD1. This CDR3 is 15 amino acids long. Germline CDR1 reads KGHSH; CDR2 reads LQKENI. Trimming cost V 6 bases and J 4 bases; bases outside gene matches: 6. The CDR3 DNA sequence: TGTGCCAGCTCCCCCGTGGACAGGGGGTACAATGAGCAGTTCTTC. The encoded protein is CASSPVDRGYNEQFF. Looking up the rest from reference TRBV18 and TRBJ2-1 gives the full variable domain: NAGVMQNPRHLVRRRGQEARLRCSPMKGHSHVYWYRQLPEEGLKFMVYLQKENIIDESGMPKERFSAEFPKEGPSILRIQQVVRGDSAAYFCASSPVDRGYNEQFFGPGTRLTVL.

The rearrangement links TRBV19 to TRBJ2-2, with 12 bases aligning to TRBD2. Unmatched junction bases numbered 13, after V lost 4 bases and J lost 1 base. Germline V gene sequence: CDR1 LNHDA, CDR2 SQIVND (reference sequence). The CDR3 contains 20 residues. The CDR3: CASSKRSRTSGAMNTGELFF. Written as DNA, the CDR3 is TGTGCCAGTAGTAAAAGATCCCGGACTAGCGGGGCGATGAACACCGGGGAGCTGTTTTTT.

The genes are TRBV7-9 and TRBJ1-1; D perhaps matches TRBD1 (5 bases). Germline CDR1 is SEHNR and CDR2 is FQNEAQ (reference sequence). The V end was cut by 7 bases, the J end by 4 bases, with 16 bases between. CDR3 size: 14 residues. DNA for the CDR3: TGTGCCAGCAACGAAATCTTGGGGGGCACTGAAGCTTTCTTT. Protein sequence: CASNEILGGTEAFF.

The CDR3 loop reads CSVRQGSSGANVLTF. The CDR3 nucleotides are TGCAGCGTCCGACAGGGCAGCTCTGGGGCCAACGTCCTGACTTTC. The genes are TRBV29-1 and TRBJ2-6; 7 nucleotides align to TRBD1. J lost 0 bases, V lost 6 bases, and 5 bases had no gene match. From germline, CDR1 is SQVTM and CDR2 ANQGSEA. This CDR3 region has 15 residues.

The rearrangement links TRBV5-4 to TRBJ2-7, with 7 bases aligning to TRBD1. The CDR3 contains 15 residues. Germline V gene data show CDR1 as SGHNT and CDR2 as YYREEE (reference sequence). V was pared by 0 bases and J by 2 bases, with 5 bases of the junction left unmatched. This chain's CDR3 is CASSLGRDSAYEQYF. CDR3 coding DNA: TGTGCCAGCAGCTTGGGCCGGGACAGCGCCTACGAGCAGTACTTC. Drawing the rest from reference TRBV5-4 and TRBJ2-7, the complete variable domain is ETGVTQSPTHLIKTRGQQVTLRCSSQSGHNTVSWYQQALGQGPQFIFQYYREEENGRGNFPPRFSGLQFPNYSSELNVNALELDDSALYLCASSLGRDSAYEQYFGPGTRLTVT.

The chain employs TRBV13 and TRBJ2-7, with 7 bases lining up with TRBD1. The CDR3 covers 19 residues. CDR1 is PRHDT and CDR2 is FYEKMQ in the germline V gene (reference sequence). V was pared by 2 bases and J by 1 base, with 17 bases of the junction left unmatched. The CDR3 loop reads CASSLSAPLRGSLSYEQYF. CDR3 in DNA: TGTGCCAGCAGCTTATCCGCTCCCCTCAGGGGGTCCTTATCCTACGAGCAGTACTTC. Variable domain in full (rest from reference TRBV13 and TRBJ2-7): AAGVIQSPRHLIKEKRETATLKCYPIPRHDTVYWYQQGPGQDPQFLISFYEKMQSDKGSIPDRFSAQQFSDYHSELNMSSLELGDSALYFCASSLSAPLRGSLSYEQYFGPGTRLTVT.

The J gene is TRBJ1-2, the V gene TRBV6-1; D gene unclear. The V gene lost 4 bases and the J gene lost 13 bases, with 10 bases spanning the gap. In germline, CDR1 is MNHNS, CDR2 SASEGT. This CDR3 comprises 10 residues. In nucleotides, the CDR3 is TGTGCCAGCAGTGGACAAGCAATCACCTTC. It codes for CASSGQAITF.

The chain has TRBV25-1 and TRBJ2-7; 11 nucleotides align to TRBD2. The CDR3 has 16 amino acids. The J segment lost 4 bases and the V segment lost 7 bases, leaving 12 bases of the junction unmatched. Germline V gives CDR1 MGHDK, CDR2 SYGVNS. Here the CDR3 DNA reads TGTGCCAGCACCTACACCGGGACTAGCGGAGAATACGAGCAGTACTTC. Translated: CASTYTGTSGEYEQYF.

The V and J genes are TRBV6-4 and TRBJ2-1; perhaps TRBD2 as D (6 bases). The CDR3 is 14 residues long. V gave up 3 bases and J gave up 9 bases, with 15 bases separating them. Germline V gene data show CDR1 as MRHNA and CDR2 as SNTAGT. The CDR3 here is CASSEDRRGFEQFF. CDR3 nucleotide sequence: TGTGCCAGCAGTGAAGATAGACGGGGGTTTGAGCAGTTCTTC.

The chain has TRBV29-1 and TRBJ2-1; 12 bases agree with TRBD1. Germline assignment: CDR1 SQVTM and CDR2 ANQGSEA. Trimming took 6 bases from V and 6 from J; bases not matched to a gene: 6. The CDR3 spans 14 residues. The CDR3 nucleotides read TGCAGCGTCCTCCGGGACAGGGGGCTCAATGAGCAGTTCTTC. Translating it yields CSVLRDRGLNEQFF.

The CDR3 nucleotides read TGTGCCAGCAGCTTAGGTGCGGGAGTAAGCACAGATACGCAGTATTTT. This sequence encodes CASSLGAGVSTDTQYF. The rearrangement joins TRBV11-1 to TRBJ2-3; 7 bases fit TRBD2. The length of the CDR3 is 16 residues. Germline V gene data show CDR1 as SGHAT and CDR2 as FQDESV (reference sequence). With 1 base clipped from V and 0 bases from J, the junction kept 4 bases outside the gene matches.

This chain joins TRBV19 and TRBJ1-2; possible D gene TRBD1, 6 bases. In germline, CDR1 is LNHDA, CDR2 SQIVND (reference sequence). V lost 6 bases and J 2 bases, leaving 13 bases between the germline ends. The CDR3 spans 14 residues. The CDR3 loop is CASRNRVRNYGYTF. DNA of the CDR3: TGTGCCAGTAGAAACAGGGTGAGAAACTATGGCTACACCTTC.

This chain links TRBV19 with TRBJ2-3; the D is unclear. V gave up 3 bases and J gave up 6 bases, with 10 bases separating them. The germline V gene has CDR1 LNHDA and CDR2 SQIVND (reference sequence). This CDR3 is built from 13 residues. CDR3 amino acids: CASSIGPSDTQYF. The CDR3 DNA sequence: TGTGCCAGTAGTATTGGCCCGTCTGATACGCAGTATTTT.

The V call is TRBV11-3, the J call TRBJ2-7; 7 bases align to TRBD1. V trimming: 5 bases; J trimming: 3 bases; junction bases outside the gene matches: 7. CDR1 and CDR2 from the germline V gene are SGHNT and YENEEA. CDR3 length: 14 amino acids. The CDR3 protein is CASSAPGTVYEQYF. CDR3 in DNA: TGTGCCAGCAGCGCCCCCGGGACAGTCTACGAGCAGTACTTC.

In nucleotides, the CDR3 is TGTGCCAGCAGCTTATGGGGGGGCAACCTTACATACAATGAGCAGTTCTTC. Protein product: CASSLWGGNLTYNEQFF. The V gene is TRBV7-9, the J gene TRBJ2-1; weak D call: TRBD2 (7 bases). V lost 2 bases and J lost 4, with 18 bases in between. Germline-derived CDR1 and CDR2 are SEHNR and FQNEAQ (reference sequence). The CDR3 consists of 17 residues.

The chain uses TRBV6-6 and TRBJ2-4, with 9 bases identical to TRBD1. The CDR3 has 16 residues. The V segment lost 6 bases and the J segment 9 bases; nucleotides outside the gene matches: 15. Germline assignment: CDR1 MNHNY and CDR2 SVGAGI (reference sequence). In nucleotides, the CDR3 is TGTGCCAGCAGCCGACCGGACAGGGGAGTTTCCGGCATTCAGTACTTC. This sequence encodes CASSRPDRGVSGIQYF.

Considering frequency, this clone is medium-sized. The chain joins TRBV5-1 to TRBJ2-1, with 7 bases lining up with TRBD2. Germline trimming cut 0 bases from V and 5 bases from J; bases unmatched to any gene: 8. This CDR3 region has 16 residues. Germline V gene sequence: CDR1 SGHRS, CDR2 YFSETQ. The CDR3 sequence is CASSLGLTSADNEQFF. The CDR3 coding sequence is TGCGCCAGCAGCTTGGGGCTAACTAGCGCTGACAATGAGCAGTTCTTC.

The J gene is TRBJ2-7, the V gene TRBV6-1; 11 bases are shared with TRBD1. The CDR3 runs 16 residues. Germline assignment: CDR1 MNHNS and CDR2 SASEGT. V shed 4 bases and J 2 bases; nucleotides not matched to a gene: 7. The CDR3, as DNA: TGTGCCAGCAGTGCGGACAGGGGGCAAACGGCCTACGAGCAGTACTTC. This encodes CASSADRGQTAYEQYF.

The rearrangement uses TRBV19 and TRBJ2-3, with 13 bases aligning to TRBD2. The CDR3 has 15 amino acids. V shed 6 bases and J 4 bases; nucleotides not matched to a gene: 4. The V gene's germline CDR1 is LNHDA and CDR2 SQIVND (reference sequence). The CDR3 protein is CASRGLAGPADTQYF. The CDR3 nucleotides read TGTGCCAGTAGGGGACTAGCGGGGCCCGCAGATACGCAGTATTTT.

The chain carries TRBV7-3 and TRBJ2-2, with a possible D match to TRBD1 (6 bases). Germline V CDR1 and CDR2: SGHTA, FQGTGA. The V and J ends lost 6 bases and 0 bases respectively, with 11 bases between them. This CDR3 has 15 residues. The CDR3 bases are TGTGCCAGCAGTTCACAGGGCCCGAACACCGGGGAGCTGTTTTTT. Translated, it gives CASSSQGPNTGELFF.

The V gene is TRBV6-1, the J gene TRBJ1-2; D not certain. The CDR3 is made up of 15 amino acids. Trimming removed 1 base at V and 0 bases at J, with 9 bases between. From germline, CDR1 is MNHNS and CDR2 SASEGT. This CDR3 reads CASSEEAAANYGYTF. CDR3 DNA: TGTGCCAGCAGTGAAGAGGCAGCGGCTAACTATGGCTACACCTTC.

As to this clone: This is likely a read error, given that the CDR3 carries no conserved phenylalanine or tryptophan at its end. The DNA is omitted, as the CDR3 cannot be located on it reliably, and the CDR3 follows TCRdb's listing. The rearrangement uses TRBV4-1 and TRBJ1-3; the DNA was not compared with TRBD1, the D call given in the table. Germline assignment: CDR1 MGHRA and CDR2 YSYEKL. 12 amino acids form the CDR3, both terminal residues included. The CDR3 region is CASSQDLMGRGV.

This chain links TRBV6-1 with TRBJ1-2, with D hard to call. CDR1 is MNHNS, CDR2 SASEGT, per germline. Deletions cut 1 base from V and 5 bases from J, with 5 bases between. The CDR3 is 12 amino acids. The CDR3 region has the DNA TGTGCCAGCAGTGAAGACCGGTATGGCTACACCTTC. Translated, it gives CASSEDRYGYTF.